This T cell receptor beta chain was captured by sequencing in a study of T-cell memory formation after mild COVID-19. About the study: There were largely donor-specific TCR clusters.

With 3 bases removed from V and 5 bases from J, the gap between germline ends came to 14 bases. Germline V lookup: CDR1 SGHTA, CDR2 FQGNSA. This CDR3 is 15 amino acids long. Whole-study findings and limits: Proof of SARS-CoV-2 specificity was absent for the second-wave clones that crested on day 37.

The authors produced TCR alpha and TCR beta cDNA libraries with sample barcodes and UMIs by 5'RACE using constant-segment primers. TCRdb analysed the 5' RACE reads with MiXCR anew, one entry per CDR3 protein. The table shows 200,000 to 300,000 distinct CDR3 sequences, with approximately 16% occurring only once. Turning to this clonotype: The antigen remains unidentified.

The receptor comes from a man in his late teens or twenties who had mild COVID-19 (a few samples of this study predate the infection). Cell type and time point are not known. The specimen sequenced was PBMCs or a T cell subset sorted from them (not recorded which). The chain has TRBV7-2 and TRBJ1-5, with TRBD1 as a possible D gene (5 bases). CDR3 nucleotides: TGTGCCAGCAGCTTGGAGTGGGGGAGAGATCAGCCCCAGCATTTT. As protein: CASSLEWGRDQPQHF.